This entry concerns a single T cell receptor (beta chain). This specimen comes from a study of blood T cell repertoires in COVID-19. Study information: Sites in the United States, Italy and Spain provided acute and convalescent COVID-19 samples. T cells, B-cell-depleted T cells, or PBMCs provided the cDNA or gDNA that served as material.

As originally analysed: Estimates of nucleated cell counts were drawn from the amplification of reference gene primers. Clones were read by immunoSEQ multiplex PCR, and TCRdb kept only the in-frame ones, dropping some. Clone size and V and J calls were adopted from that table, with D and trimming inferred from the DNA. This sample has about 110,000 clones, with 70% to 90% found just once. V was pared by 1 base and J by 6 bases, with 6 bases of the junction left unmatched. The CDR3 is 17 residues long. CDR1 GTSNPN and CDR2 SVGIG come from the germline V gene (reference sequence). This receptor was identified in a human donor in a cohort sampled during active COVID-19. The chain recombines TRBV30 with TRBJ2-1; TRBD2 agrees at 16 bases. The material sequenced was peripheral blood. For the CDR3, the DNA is TGTGCCTGGAGTGGGGGACTAGCGGGAGGGTTTCTCAATGAGCAGTTCTTC. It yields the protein CAWSGGLAGGFLNEQFF.